This T cell receptor (beta chain) originates from a study of blood T cells in healthy people across ages. The wider study: When template switching was applied, about one barcoded beta molecule was captured per two T cells. Overall study findings and caveats: A roughly linear fall in TCR beta diversity per million T cells was seen with increasing age.

With a J-beta primer mix and a sample-barcoded 5' primer, a second PCR ran 7 to 11 cycles. A 12-random-nucleotide template-switch adaptor tagged each cDNA molecule. Using its own MiXCR run on the 5' RACE reads, TCRdb lists one record per CDR3 protein. The repertoire consists of under 1,000,000 distinct CDR3 sequences, with approximately 35% occurring once and the leading ten covering 10% to 15%. The V gene lost 4 bases and the J gene lost 2 bases, with 13 bases spanning the gap. This CDR3 comprises 15 residues. Note on this clonotype: The antigen remains undetermined.

Material for sequencing was blood. The clonotype comes from a man younger than 30 in good health. The gene calls are TRBV12-3 or TRBV12-4 and TRBJ2-3, with a tentative D call TRBD1 (5 bases). The CDR3: CASSSRQYSTDTQYF. CDR3 nucleotides: TGTGCCAGCAGTTCCCGACAGTATTCCACAGATACGCAGTATTTT.